This T cell receptor (beta chain) was captured by sequencing in a study of cytomegalovirus exposure and HLA in healthy donors. Study as a whole: Earlier results showed 117 million unique TCR beta sequences derived from roughly 190 million T cells. Early released data comprised 80 million to 100 million unique TCRs from HLA-typed donors. Whole-study findings and limits: Later examination showed HLA-associated TCR beta chains had greater clonal expansion than equally common others.

With respect to this clone: The antigen is unknown.

The CDR3 totals 15 residues. Germline V gene lookup returns CDR1 SNHLY and CDR2 FYNNEI. Trimming removed 3 bases at V and 0 bases at J, with 9 bases between. Primers: 60 Vbeta forward and 13 Jbeta reverse. Clones were sequenced by immunoSEQ multiplex PCR, and TCRdb holds only the in-frame ones, with some missing. The ten most abundant clones cover around 4.2% of a sample with 55,000 to 75,000 clones. The chain is built from TRBV2 and TRBJ2-4, with TRBD1 as a possible D gene (6 bases). Input material: PBMCs. The source is a male donor in good health and CMV-seronegative. The CDR3: CASSEDSLAKNIQYF. CDR3 coding DNA: TGTGCCAGCAGTGAGGACAGCCTAGCCAAAAACATTCAGTACTTC. The entire variable domain, with the rest obtained from reference TRBV2 and TRBJ2-4, is as follows: EPEVTQTPSHQVTQMGQEVILRCVPISNHLYFYWYRQILGQKVEFLVSFYNNEISEKSEIFDDQFSVERPDGSNFTLKIRSTKLEDSAMYFCASSEDSLAKNIQYFGAGTRLSVL.